This TCR beta chain was obtained from a study of shared clonotypes between healthy human individuals. Overall study results and limits: Clonotype sharing levels among donors were expected to vary with sequencing depth.

Turning to this clone: Its antigen is currently unknown.

The donors were adults (healthy and HIV-negative) with no recent acute infections or vaccinations. Running of the assay took place at deep level. Data came from immunoSEQ multiplex PCR; TCRdb stores just in-frame clones and leaves some out. The repertoire holds about 1.1 million clones, with 77% as singletons. CDR1 and CDR2 from the germline V gene are SEHNR and FQNEAQ (reference sequence). Trimming removed 1 base from V and 8 bases from J, with 20 bases in between. The CDR3 totals 16 residues. V usage is TRBV7-9 and J usage is TRBJ1-2; TRBD1 might be the D (6 bases). The sequence came from a man aged 18 to 30 in good health. Some clones in this sample may be carry-over from other donors' samples. Sequencing used memory CD4+ T cells from PBMCs. Subset in this sample: CD45RA-negative fraction. The CDR3 region is CASSLEGDGGRGGYTF. DNA of the CDR3: TGTGCCAGCAGCTTAGAGGGGGACGGAGGCCGGGGAGGCTACACCTTC.